This T cell receptor beta chain appears in the sequencing data of a study of blood T cell repertoires in COVID-19. On the study more broadly: Samples taken during acute and convalescent COVID-19 were collected in the United States, Italy and Spain.

V trimming: 2 bases; J trimming: 3 bases; junction bases outside the gene matches: 5. The CDR3 has 15 residues. Per the germline V gene, CDR1 is SGDLS and CDR2 is YYNGEE. The authors' processing: How many nucleated cells were present was estimated from reference gene primer amplification. Some clones are missing from TCRdb's copy, which holds only in-frame ones; the method was immunoSEQ multiplex PCR. V and J calls plus clone size are reproduced from that table; the DNA served to infer D and trimming. The sample contains about 180,000 clones, roughly four fifths of which appear only once. The chain joins TRBV9 to TRBJ2-3; 8 bases agree with TRBD1. The sequence was collected from a woman aged 70-85 years with COVID-19, enrolled during active disease. The specimen sequenced was peripheral blood. CDR3 protein: CASSVTGVGTDTQYF. The CDR3 DNA follows: TGTGCCAGCAGCGTGACAGGGGTGGGAACAGATACGCAGTATTTT.